Following are 30 T cell receptor beta chains from one sample sequenced in a study of cytotoxic CD8 clonotypes in ibrutinib-treated CLL. Produced via immunoSEQ multiplex PCR; TCRdb's table is partial and in-frame only. The sample contains 250,000 to 350,000 clones, roughly three quarters of which appear only once. The source material was PBMCs, sampled at disease progression, from a patient treated with ibrutinib. These receptors all come from a human donor with chronic lymphocytic leukemia.

V and J are TRBV28 and TRBJ2-3, with D possibly TRBD1 on 6 matching bases. This CDR3 spans 12 amino acids. Trimming stripped 5 bases from V and 5 bases from J, with 8 bases between. The V gene's germline CDR1 is MDHEN and CDR2 SYDVKM. The CDR3 sequence: CASSQQGDTQYF. For the CDR3, the DNA is TGTGCCAGCAGTCAACAGGGAGATACGCAGTATTTT.

This sequence joins TRBV5-1 and TRBJ2-7; a possible D gene is TRBD2 (5 bases). The germline gives CDR1 SGHRS, CDR2 YFSETQ. Trimming took 2 bases from V and 2 from J, leaving 14 bases between them. The CDR3 spans 15 residues. In DNA, the CDR3 is TGCGCCAGCAGCTTTGGAGGAGCGTGGGCCTACGAGCAGTACTTC. Translating it yields CASSFGGAWAYEQYF.

This clone was detected a few times. Additional DNA sequences in this sample encode the identical CDR3. The V and J genes are TRBV18 and TRBJ2-3; no clear D. V lost 4 bases and J lost 1, with 6 bases in between. The CDR3 is 13 amino acids. Germline CDR1 reads KGHSH; CDR2 reads LQKENI. CDR3 DNA sequence: TGTGCCAGCTCACGGACGGGCACAGATACGCAGTATTTT. Translation gives CASSRTGTDTQYF.

The chain links TRBV2 to TRBJ2-7, with 7 bases aligning to TRBD1. Looked up from germline, CDR1 is SNHLY and CDR2 is FYNNEI. Trimming at V came to 10 bases and at J to 5 bases, leaving 8 bases not matched to a gene. The CDR3 runs to 12 residues. CDR3 DNA sequence: TGTGCCACCATGACAGGGAAGAACGAGCAGTACTTC. It specifies CATMTGKNEQYF.

The V and J genes are TRBV4-1 and TRBJ2-2; 9 nucleotides agree with TRBD2. Germline V CDR1 and CDR2: MGHRA, YSYEKL. Trimming took 6 bases from V and 6 from J; bases not matched to a gene: 14. The CDR3 has 17 amino acids. In DNA form, the CDR3 reads TGCGCCAGCAGTTCCTCCACCCAGGGACTAGCCGCCGGGGAGCTGTTTTTT. Translation: CASSSSTQGLAAGELFF.

The chain carries TRBV4-1 and TRBJ1-1; 8 bases agree with TRBD1. The CDR3 runs to 14 residues. The V segment lost 1 base and the J segment 7 bases; nucleotides outside the gene matches: 5. Germline V gene lookup returns CDR1 MGHRA and CDR2 YSYEKL. The CDR3: CASSQGQGANEAFF. The CDR3 DNA follows: TGCGCCAGCAGCCAAGGTCAGGGGGCGAATGAAGCTTTCTTT.

This clone turned up a few times. V gene TRBV6-1 combines with J gene TRBJ1-2, with D perhaps TRBD1 (6 bases). The CDR3 extends over 13 amino acids. Germline V CDR1 and CDR2: MNHNS, SASEGT. V dropped 3 bases and J dropped 4 bases, with 9 bases sitting between them. CDR3 bases: TGTGCCAGCAGTGACACAGGGTTCTATGGCTACACCTTC. The encoded protein is CASSDTGFYGYTF.

The chain uses TRBV5-6 and TRBJ2-5; 11 bases map to TRBD2. V was clipped by 3 bases and J by 3 bases; unmatched bases: 13. The CDR3 spans 18 residues. The V gene's germline CDR1 is SGHDT and CDR2 YYEEEE. The CDR3 nucleotides read TGTGCCAGCAGCTCGAGACTAGCGGGGAGGGGGTATGAAGAGACCCAGTACTTC. Its protein product is CASSSRLAGRGYEETQYF.

This clone was found a few times. V gene TRBV7-9 combines with J gene TRBJ1-2; D not certain. Trimming took 5 bases from V and 8 from J, leaving 18 bases between them. From germline, CDR1 is SEHNR and CDR2 FQNEAQ (reference sequence). The CDR3 is 14 amino acids. DNA for the CDR3: TGTGCCAGCAGCCTCGAAAGGGAGGCGAAGGGCTACACCTTC. Protein product: CASSLEREAKGYTF.

The table lists this clone with a count of one. The chain is built from TRBV30 and TRBJ2-7; D is possibly TRBD1 or TRBD2 (6 bases each). The germline V and J ends were trimmed by 7 bases and 2 bases, with 18 bases remaining between them. The CDR3 extends over 14 amino acids. In germline, CDR1 is GTSNPN, CDR2 SVGIG (reference sequence). DNA of the CDR3: TGTGCCTCCGAGGGGGACTCGCCCCCCTACGAGCAGTACTTC. Translating gives CASEGDSPPYEQYF.

V is TRBV5-1 and J is TRBJ2-7; 7 bases agree with TRBD1. The CDR3 sequence is 19 residues long. Germline trimming cut 1 base from V and 4 bases from J; bases unmatched to any gene: 20. Germline loops: CDR1 SGHRS, CDR2 YFSETQ. The CDR3 sequence: CASSLYSSVIQGWGYEQYF. In nucleotides, the CDR3 is TGCGCCAGCAGCTTGTATTCGTCGGTGATACAGGGGTGGGGGTACGAGCAGTACTTC.

This clone was observed a few times. The chain recombines TRBV5-1 with TRBJ2-7; perhaps TRBD1 as D (6 bases). Trimming stripped 0 bases from V and 3 bases from J, with 10 bases between. This CDR3 comprises 14 residues. Germline CDR1 is SGHRS and CDR2 is YFSETQ. The CDR3 here is CASSLVGQYYEQYF. CDR3 sequence (DNA): TGCGCCAGCAGCTTGGTGGGACAATACTACGAGCAGTACTTC.

The chain joins TRBV18 to TRBJ1-5, with D maybe TRBD1 (5 bases). CDR1 and CDR2 from the germline V gene are KGHSH and LQKENI. This CDR3 has 20 residues. With 3 bases removed from V and 2 bases from J, the gap between germline ends came to 26 bases. CDR3 sequence: CASSPIGPHTSPGGNQPQHF. CDR3 bases: TGTGCCAGCTCACCCATCGGGCCACATACCTCCCCGGGGGGCAATCAGCCCCAGCATTTT.

This clone was counted only a few times. This sequence joins TRBV9 and TRBJ2-7; 9 bases fit TRBD1. Germline-derived CDR1 and CDR2 are SGDLS and YYNGEE. The V and J ends lost 2 bases and 4 bases, in that order; junction bases with no gene match: 4. The CDR3 is made up of 14 amino acids. CDR3 region: CASSVGTGKYEQYF. In DNA form, the CDR3 reads TGTGCCAGCAGCGTCGGGACAGGGAAATACGAGCAGTACTTC. The full variable domain, completed using reference TRBV9 and TRBJ2-7, is DSGVTQTPKHLITATGQRVTLRCSPRSGDLSVYWYQQSLDQGLQFLIQYYNGEERAKGNILERFSAQQFPDLHSELNLSSLELGDSALYFCASSVGTGKYEQYFGPGTRLTVT.

V usage is TRBV28 and J usage is TRBJ2-5; D may correspond to TRBD1 or TRBD2 (5 bases each). Germline CDR1 MDHEN, CDR2 SYDVKM. The CDR3 runs to 16 residues. V was clipped by 7 bases and J by 3 bases, with 21 bases between them. CDR3 amino acids: CASTPLGLAVEETQYF. CDR3 DNA: TGTGCCAGCACTCCTTTGGGGCTAGCCGTCGAAGAGACCCAGTACTTC.

The chain has TRBV10-3 and TRBJ1-2; D remains unclear. The CDR3 loop spans 15 amino acids. The V gene lost 3 bases and the J gene lost 1 base, with 12 bases spanning the gap. From germline, CDR1 is ENHRY and CDR2 SYGVKD. The CDR3: CAISDIISGNYGYTF. CDR3 sequence (DNA): TGTGCCATCAGTGATATTATCTCGGGTAACTATGGCTACACCTTC.

Worth noting for this clone: At the DNA level, this CDR3 is encoded by other sequences in the same sample as well. This chain joins TRBV9 and TRBJ1-1, with no clear D. Per germline, CDR1 SGDLS and CDR2 YYNGEE. The CDR3 is made up of 13 amino acids. V was pared by 0 bases and J by 2 bases, with 5 bases between. For the CDR3, the DNA is TGTGCCAGCAGCGTAGTAGTTAACACTGAAGCTTTCTTT. Protein sequence: CASSVVVNTEAFF.

This clone has more than one count but fewer than ten. The J gene is TRBJ1-2, the V gene TRBV9; TRBD1 aligns across 10 bases. V trimming: 0 bases; J trimming: 6 bases; junction bases outside the gene matches: 8. Germline-derived CDR1 and CDR2 are SGDLS and YYNGEE. This CDR3 region has 16 residues. The CDR3 DNA sequence: TGTGCCAGCAGCGTAGCCCAGACAGGGGGCGAGGATGGCTACACCTTC. It translates to CASSVAQTGGEDGYTF.

V and J are TRBV11-2 and TRBJ2-3, with 13 bases that match TRBD2. The CDR3 is made up of 17 amino acids. The germline V gene has CDR1 SGHAT and CDR2 FQNNGV. Trimming at V came to 2 bases and at J to 4 bases, leaving 6 bases not matched to a gene. CDR3 in DNA: TGTGCCAGCAGCTTACGACTAGCGGGAGGACCAGCAGATACGCAGTATTTT. This encodes CASSLRLAGGPADTQYF.

This clone appeared a single time. The chain recombines TRBV4-1 with TRBJ2-2; the D is unclear. The CDR3 spans 15 residues. Trimming pared 1 base from V and 4 bases from J, leaving 10 bases between. The V gene's germline CDR1 is MGHRA and CDR2 YSYEKL. The CDR3 region has the DNA TGCGCCAGCAGCCAAGTCGGTTTTCGCACCGGGGAGCTGTTTTTT. Its translation is CASSQVGFRTGELFF.

The chain links TRBV6-5 to TRBJ2-7; a possible D gene is TRBD1 (5 bases). V was clipped by 4 bases and J by 3 bases, with 10 bases between them. The CDR3 has 13 residues. Looked up from germline, CDR1 is MNHEY and CDR2 is SVGAGI. CDR3 nucleotides: TGTGCCAGCAGTTCCAGGGCTATCTACGAGCAGTACTTC. Its translation: CASSSRAIYEQYF.

V is TRBV6-1 and J is TRBJ2-1; 7 nucleotides line up with TRBD2. CDR1 MNHNS and CDR2 SASEGT come from the germline V gene. The CDR3 spans 17 residues. The V and J ends lost 1 base and 7 bases, in that order; junction bases with no gene match: 13. Written as DNA, the CDR3 is TGTGCCAGCAGTGAAGTCGACGGGGGGTTCCGTAGAAATGAGCAGTTCTTC. Its protein is CASSEVDGGFRRNEQFF.

The chain carries TRBV9 and TRBJ2-2, with D perhaps TRBD1 or TRBD2 (5 bases each). Germline CDR1 and CDR2: SGDLS and YYNGEE. The ends were cut back, 0 bases at V and 6 bases at J, with 12 bases in the middle. This CDR3 comprises 15 residues. The DNA of the CDR3 is TGTGCCAGCAGCGTAGAGAATCGGGGCTCCGGGGAGCTGTTTTTT. The encoded protein is CASSVENRGSGELFF.

The chain is built from TRBV9 and TRBJ2-7; D not certain. Trimming removed 3 bases from V and 3 bases from J, with 16 bases in between. CDR1 and CDR2 (germline): SGDLS, YYNGEE. This CDR3 is built from 15 residues. CDR3 loop: CASSARSGLGYEQYF. The CDR3 DNA follows: TGTGCCAGCAGCGCCCGCTCCGGTCTTGGCTACGAGCAGTACTTC.

This chain uses TRBV18 with TRBJ1-1, with D uncertain. CDR1 is KGHSH and CDR2 is LQKENI in the germline V gene. Trimming left V 3 bases short and J 4 bases short, with 15 bases between. CDR3 length equals 15 residues. The DNA of the CDR3 is TGTGCCAGCTCACCGGCGACACGGGAATTCACTGAAGCTTTCTTT. This encodes CASSPATREFTEAFF.

The chain links TRBV2 to TRBJ2-2; D perhaps matches TRBD1 (6 bases). Trimming removed 7 bases at V and 1 base at J, with 16 bases between. CDR3 size: 16 residues. Germline loops: CDR1 SNHLY, CDR2 FYNNEI. CDR3: CASTPSRTENTGELFF. CDR3 DNA sequence: TGTGCCAGCACCCCGTCTAGGACAGAGAACACCGGGGAGCTGTTTTTT.

The chain uses TRBV19 and TRBJ1-2; 7 bases line up with TRBD1. The CDR3 runs 15 residues. V lost 6 bases, J lost 0 bases, and 7 bases stayed unmatched. Looked up from germline, CDR1 is LNHDA and CDR2 is SQIVND (reference sequence). CDR3 bases: TGTGCCAGTAGAGAACCGGGACAGTCTAACTATGGCTACACCTTC. As protein: CASREPGQSNYGYTF. Combining the CDR3 with reference TRBV19 and TRBJ1-2 gives the whole variable domain DGGITQSPKYLFRKEGQNVTLSCEQNLNHDAMYWYRQDPGQGLRLIYYSQIVNDFQKGDIAEGYSVSREKKESFPLTVTSAQKNPTAFYLCASREPGQSNYGYTFGSGTRLTVV.

The chain couples TRBV27 to TRBJ1-4, with TRBD1 matching 7 bases. The CDR3 loop spans 16 amino acids. The J segment lost 2 bases and the V segment lost 5 bases, leaving 8 bases of the junction unmatched. The V gene's germline CDR1 is MNHEY and CDR2 SMNVEV (reference sequence). CDR3 coding DNA: TGTGCCAGCAGTAAACAGGGGTTGGCGACTAATGAAAAACTGTTTTTT. It is translated as CASSKQGLATNEKLFF.

The chain is built from TRBV4-1 and TRBJ2-1; D uncertain. This CDR3 is 14 amino acids long. Trimming cost V 0 bases and J 0 bases, with 3 bases left between them. Looked up from germline, CDR1 is MGHRA and CDR2 is YSYEKL. The CDR3 region has the DNA TGCGCCAGCAGCCAAGAGAGCTCCTACAATGAGCAGTTCTTC. Protein: CASSQESSYNEQFF.

V and J are TRBV4-3 and TRBJ1-1, with D possibly matching TRBD1 (5 bases). The germline V gene encodes CDR1 LGHNA and CDR2 YSLEER. V gave up 0 bases and J gave up 3 bases, with 14 bases separating them. The CDR3 has 16 residues. CDR3 region: CASSQEKGSLDTEAFF. DNA for the CDR3: TGCGCCAGCAGCCAAGAGAAGGGGAGCCTCGACACTGAAGCTTTCTTT.